This T cell receptor (beta chain) was documented in a study of cytomegalovirus exposure and HLA in healthy donors. The study's findings and limits: A later look showed TCR association rates differing by HLA locus, highest for DRB1 and lowest for HLA-C. Some V segments could not be told apart, so they were left out, TRBV6-2 and TRBV6-3 among them. In vitro, a few CMV-associated chains proved specific for CMV antigens. It was reported in a later analysis that an Asian-associated ancestry cluster showed fewer N-insertions than the approximately 670-donor mean.

V lost 3 bases and J 3 bases, leaving 5 bases between the germline ends. The CDR3 consists of 12 residues. CDR1 MGHDK and CDR2 SYGVNS come from the germline V gene. Both 60 Vbeta primers and 13 Jbeta primers went into the PCR. Sequencing was performed with immunoSEQ multiplex PCR; in TCRdb, only in-frame clones are kept and a portion is missing. The repertoire holds approximately 190,000 clones, with 75% to 80% as singletons. In the case of this clone: Its antigen is not identified.

This chain joins TRBV25-1 and TRBJ1-2; D is unclear. The sequenced material came from PBMCs. The clonotype comes from a woman aged 25 to 39 in good health and CMV-seropositive. The CDR3 DNA sequence: TGTGCCAGCAGTGACAAATACTATGGCTACACCTTC. Encoded protein: CASSDKYYGYTF.